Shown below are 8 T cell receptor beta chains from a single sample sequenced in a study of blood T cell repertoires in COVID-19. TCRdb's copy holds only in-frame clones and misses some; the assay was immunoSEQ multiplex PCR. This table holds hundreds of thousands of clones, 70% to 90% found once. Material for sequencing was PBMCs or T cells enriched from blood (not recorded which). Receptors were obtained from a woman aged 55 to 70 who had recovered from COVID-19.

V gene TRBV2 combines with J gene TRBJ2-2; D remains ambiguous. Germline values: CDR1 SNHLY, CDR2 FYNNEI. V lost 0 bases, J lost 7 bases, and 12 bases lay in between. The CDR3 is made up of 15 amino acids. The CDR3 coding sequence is TGTGCCAGCAGTGAAGCTGGCCAGAACCGCGGGGAGCTGTTTTTT. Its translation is CASSEAGQNRGELFF.

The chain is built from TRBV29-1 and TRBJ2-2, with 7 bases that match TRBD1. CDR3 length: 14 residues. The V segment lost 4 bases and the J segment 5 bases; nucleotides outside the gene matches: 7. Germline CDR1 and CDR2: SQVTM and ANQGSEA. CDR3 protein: CSVARQGRTGELFF. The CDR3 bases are TGCAGCGTTGCCCGACAGGGTCGAACCGGGGAGCTGTTTTTT.

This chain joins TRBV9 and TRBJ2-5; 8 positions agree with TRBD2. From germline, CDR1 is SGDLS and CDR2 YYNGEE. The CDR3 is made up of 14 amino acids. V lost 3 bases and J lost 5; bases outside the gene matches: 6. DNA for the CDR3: TGTGCCAGCAGCGGGACGGGACTAGTGGAGACCCAGTACTTC. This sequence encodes CASSGTGLVETQYF.

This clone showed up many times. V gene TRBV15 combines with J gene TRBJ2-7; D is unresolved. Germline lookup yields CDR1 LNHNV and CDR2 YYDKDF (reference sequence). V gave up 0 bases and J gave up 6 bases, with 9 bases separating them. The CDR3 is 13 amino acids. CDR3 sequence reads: CATSRDLTGEQYV. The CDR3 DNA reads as TGTGCCACCAGCAGAGATCTCACCGGCGAGCAGTACGTC.

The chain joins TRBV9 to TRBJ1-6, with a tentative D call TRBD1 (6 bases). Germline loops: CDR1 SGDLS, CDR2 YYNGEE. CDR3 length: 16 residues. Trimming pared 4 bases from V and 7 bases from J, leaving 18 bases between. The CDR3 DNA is TGTGCCAGCAGCCCACGCTCGGACAGTTCAAATTCACCCCTCCACTTT. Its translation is CASSPRSDSSNSPLHF.

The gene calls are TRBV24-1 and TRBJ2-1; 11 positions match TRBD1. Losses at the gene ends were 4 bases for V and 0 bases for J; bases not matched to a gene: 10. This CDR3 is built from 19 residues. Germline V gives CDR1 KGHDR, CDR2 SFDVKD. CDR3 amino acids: CATSDPVGQGEASYNEQFF. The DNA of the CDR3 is TGTGCCACCAGTGACCCCGTGGGACAGGGGGAAGCCTCCTACAATGAGCAGTTCTTC.

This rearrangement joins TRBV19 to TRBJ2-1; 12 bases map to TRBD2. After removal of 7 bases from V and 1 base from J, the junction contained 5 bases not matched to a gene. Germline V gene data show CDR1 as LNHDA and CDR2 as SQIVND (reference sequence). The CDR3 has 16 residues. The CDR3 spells CASTLTSGGSYNEQFF. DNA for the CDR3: TGTGCCAGTACCCTGACTAGCGGGGGTTCCTACAATGAGCAGTTCTTC.

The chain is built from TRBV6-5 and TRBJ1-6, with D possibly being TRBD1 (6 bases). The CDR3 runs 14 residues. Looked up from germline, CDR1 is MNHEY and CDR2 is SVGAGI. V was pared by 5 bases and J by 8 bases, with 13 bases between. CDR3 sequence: CASSPFTGYSPLHF. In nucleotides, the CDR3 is TGTGCCAGCAGTCCCTTCACAGGGTATTCACCCCTCCACTTT.